These 27 T cell receptor beta chains were all obtained from the same sample, sequenced in a study of patients and donors after allogeneic stem cell transplantation. TCRdb reprocessed the RT-PCR reads with MiXCR, giving one entry per CDR3 protein. The table shows more than 7,500 distinct CDR3 sequences, with 9.5% to 13% occurring only once. The sample taken for sequencing was blood, either unsorted or a sorted T cell fraction (not recorded which). All receptors derive from a human donor who was either an allogeneic HSCT recipient or a stem cell or donor lymphocyte infusion donor (not recorded which). It is not recorded whose cells these are; they may come from a transplant donor.

This chain joins TRBV5-1 and TRBJ2-7; 12 bases align to TRBD1. The CDR3 loop spans 15 amino acids. Germline V CDR1 and CDR2: SGHRS, YFSETQ. V gave up 4 bases and J gave up 6 bases; unmatched junction bases: 8. The chain's CDR3 is CASSAGTGGASEQYF. DNA of the CDR3: TGCGCCAGCAGCGCAGGGACAGGGGGCGCGTCCGAGCAGTACTTC.

Ten or more counts support this clonotype. J is TRBJ1-6 and V is TRBV7-2; 7 nucleotides match TRBD1. V gave up 5 bases and J gave up 2 bases; unmatched junction bases: 9. This CDR3 is built from 17 residues. The germline gives CDR1 SGHTA, CDR2 FQGNSA. CDR3 sequence reads: CASSLNLGQTYNSPLHF. For the CDR3, the DNA is TGTGCCAGCAGCCTCAACCTGGGACAGACCTATAATTCACCCCTCCACTTT.

The V and J genes are TRBV3-1 and TRBJ2-1, with 13 bases lining up with TRBD2. Trimming cost V 4 bases and J 8 bases; bases outside gene matches: 8. The CDR3 is made up of 16 amino acids. CDR1 and CDR2 (germline): LGHDT, YNNKEL (reference sequence). The DNA of the CDR3 is TGTGCCAGCAGCCCGTCACTAGCGGGGGGGCTCGATGAGCAGTTCTTC. Its translation is CASSPSLAGGLDEQFF.

The gene calls are TRBV3-1 and TRBJ2-4, with 7 positions matching TRBD1. This CDR3 contains 15 residues. V dropped 6 bases and J dropped 0; count of bases not matched to a gene: 5. The germline gives CDR1 LGHDT, CDR2 YNNKEL (reference sequence). CDR3: CASSSRDRAKNIQYF. The CDR3 bases are TGTGCCAGCAGTTCACGGGACAGAGCCAAAAACATTCAGTACTTC.

The rearrangement joins TRBV6-2 or TRBV6-3 to TRBJ1-5, with D possibly being TRBD1 (6 bases). Trimming removed 3 bases from V and 4 bases from J, with 19 bases in between. CDR3 length equals 17 residues. Germline assignment: CDR1 MNHEY and CDR2 SVGEGT. CDR3 DNA: TGTGCCAGCAGTTATCAGTGGGGGCGACAGGTGAATCAGCCCCAGCATTTT. Translated: CASSYQWGRQVNQPQHF.

This sequence joins TRBV7-2 and TRBJ2-3; no reliable D call. Germline CDR1 and CDR2: SGHTA and FQGNSA. V was shortened by 0 bases and J by 0 bases, with 10 bases between the two germline ends. The CDR3 runs to 16 residues. CDR3 coding DNA: TGTGCCAGCAGCTTAGCTGCGGCTACTAGCACAGATACGCAGTATTTT. It codes for CASSLAAATSTDTQYF.

A word on this clonotype: A much larger clone is a single base away; this may be a read error. The V call is TRBV5-1, the J call TRBJ1-6; a possible D gene is TRBD1 (6 bases). The length of the CDR3 is 14 residues. With 6 bases removed from V and 4 bases from J, the gap between germline ends came to 11 bases. Germline V gene sequence: CDR1 SGHRS, CDR2 YFSETQ. The CDR3: CASILGQYNSPLHF. CDR3 nucleotide sequence: TGCGCCAGCATCTTAGGACAGTATAATTCACCCCTCCACTTT.

This clonotype was counted at least ten times. The rearrangement uses TRBV3-1 and TRBJ1-6, with D maybe TRBD1 (5 bases). Deletions cut 3 bases from V and 10 bases from J, with 10 bases between. CDR3 length: 13 residues. Germline assignment: CDR1 LGHDT and CDR2 YNNKEL (reference sequence). The CDR3 DNA reads as TGTGCCAGCAGCCATCAGGGTGAATCACCCCTCCACTTT. Its protein is CASSHQGESPLHF.

This clonotype was seen only a few times. A junction end diverges from the germline sequence, so it may reflect a read error. CDR3 in DNA: TGTGCCAGCAGTAAACAGGGCATGAACACTGAAGTTTTCTTT. This encodes CASSKQGMNTEVFF. The chain uses TRBV6-5 and TRBJ1-1; D might be TRBD1 (6 bases). This CDR3 comprises 14 residues. Germline V gene lookup returns CDR1 MNHEY and CDR2 SVGAGI.

This chain links TRBV12-3 or TRBV12-4 with TRBJ1-5; tentatively, D is TRBD1 (5 bases). This CDR3 spans 14 amino acids. The V and J ends lost 2 bases and 2 bases respectively, with 7 bases between them. The CDR3 here is CASSLTGGNQPQHF. The CDR3, as DNA: TGTGCCAGCAGTTTAACAGGTGGCAATCAGCCCCAGCATTTT.

This sequence joins TRBV9 and TRBJ2-7; tentatively, D is TRBD2 (7 bases). V was pared by 3 bases and J by 2 bases, with 12 bases between. Germline CDR1 reads SGDLS; CDR2 reads YYNGEE. The CDR3 sequence is 14 residues long. CDR3 bases: TGTGCCAGCAGCGCGGGGGGCGAGACCTACGAGCAGTACTTC. Translating gives CASSAGGETYEQYF.

This clonotype was seen more than once but under ten times. This chain joins TRBV20-1 and TRBJ2-3; 12 nucleotides line up with TRBD2. There are 16 residues in the CDR3. Germline assignment: CDR1 DFQATT and CDR2 SNEGSKA (reference sequence). The trim removed 0 bases at V and 2 bases at J, leaving 3 bases unmatched. CDR3: CSARDGTSGSTDTQYF. CDR3 bases: TGCAGTGCTAGAGACGGGACTAGCGGGTCCACAGATACGCAGTATTTT.

This rearrangement joins TRBV5-1 to TRBJ2-5; 8 bases are a match to TRBD1. The CDR3 is made up of 14 amino acids. Germline values: CDR1 SGHRS, CDR2 YFSETQ. With 1 base clipped from V and 4 bases from J, the junction kept 3 bases outside the gene matches. The CDR3 DNA reads TGCGCCAGCAGCTTGAATGGACAGGGAGAGACCCAGTACTTC. It yields the protein CASSLNGQGETQYF.

Note on this clonotype: Possible read error: a much larger clone is one base away. The rearrangement uses TRBV29-1 and TRBJ2-2; D remains unclear. Between the trimmed V and J ends, which lost 6 bases and 5 bases, there was a span of 10 bases. The CDR3 is made up of 12 amino acids. The germline V gene has CDR1 SQVTM and CDR2 ANQGSEA. The CDR3 loop is CSVRTRTGELFF. CDR3 in DNA: TGCAGCGTCCGGACGAGGACCGGGGAGCTGTTTTTT.

The chain has TRBV5-4 and TRBJ2-2, with TRBD1 matching 7 bases. Unmatched junction bases numbered 3, after V lost 4 bases and J lost 0 bases. The V gene's germline CDR1 is SGHNT and CDR2 YYREEE (reference sequence). This CDR3 is 15 amino acids long. DNA of the CDR3: TGTGCCAGCAGCAGGGGACAGACGAACACCGGGGAGCTGTTTTTT. This encodes CASSRGQTNTGELFF.

This clonotype was observed a few times. The chain recombines TRBV5-1 with TRBJ2-3; 7 bases are shared with TRBD2. CDR1 is SGHRS and CDR2 is YFSETQ in the germline V gene. The CDR3 has 14 amino acids. The trim removed 5 bases at V and 3 bases at J, leaving 6 bases unmatched. CDR3 sequence reads: CASSSPSGTDTQYF. The CDR3 bases are TGCGCCAGCAGTTCCCCTAGCGGAACAGATACGCAGTATTTT.

This clonotype came up many times. The gene calls are TRBV27 and TRBJ2-1; 13 bases agree with TRBD2. The CDR3 loop spans 17 amino acids. Germline V gives CDR1 MNHEY, CDR2 SMNVEV (reference sequence). The V segment lost 4 bases and the J segment 4 bases; nucleotides outside the gene matches: 7. CDR3 sequence (DNA): TGTGCCAGCAGTTCGACTAGCGGGGGGAAACAATACAATGAGCAGTTCTTC. This translates into CASSSTSGGKQYNEQFF.

This clonotype was recorded at least ten times. The gene calls are TRBV6-6 and TRBJ2-7; D possibly corresponds to TRBD1 (6 bases). CDR3 length: 15 residues. Germline V gene sequence: CDR1 MNHNY, CDR2 SVGAGI (reference sequence). V gave up 4 bases and J gave up 0 bases, with 13 bases separating them. CDR3 sequence (DNA): TGTGCCAGCAGTTCCAGGGACAAGTCCTCCTACGAGCAGTACTTC. Its protein is CASSSRDKSSYEQYF.

This chain joins TRBV20-1 and TRBJ2-1; D call uncertain. Germline V CDR1 and CDR2: DFQATT, SNEGSKA (reference sequence). There are 14 residues in the CDR3. The V gene lost 3 bases and the J gene lost 5 bases, with 14 bases spanning the gap. The DNA for the CDR3 is TGCAGTGCTAGTGGCAGCCTGGGTGACAATGAGCAGTTCTTC. The encoded protein is CSASGSLGDNEQFF.

This clonotype has more than one count but fewer than ten. The gene calls are TRBV6-5 and TRBJ2-3, with no clear D. The germline V gene encodes CDR1 MNHEY and CDR2 SVGAGI. This CDR3 has 16 residues. Trimming removed 6 bases from V and 0 bases from J, with 16 bases in between. DNA for the CDR3: TGTGCCAGCAGCCCGACCGCATCCCTCAGCACAGATACGCAGTATTTT. This gives the protein CASSPTASLSTDTQYF.

This clonotype showed up many times. This chain joins TRBV10-3 and TRBJ1-6; D is possibly TRBD1 (5 bases). Germline CDR1 ENHRY, CDR2 SYGVKD. Trimming removed 3 bases from V and 0 bases from J, with 9 bases in between. The CDR3 extends over 16 amino acids. The CDR3 coding sequence is TGTGCCATCAGTGATCCGCAGGGCTCCTATAATTCACCCCTCCACTTT. Amino acid sequence: CAISDPQGSYNSPLHF.

On this clonotype: The final CDR3 position lacks the conserved phenylalanine or tryptophan, pointing to a likely read error. CDR3 DNA sequence: TGTGCCAGCAGCCAAGAGGGGAACACCGGGGAGCTGTTTTTG. Its translation is CASSQEGNTGELFL. The chain couples TRBV4-2 to TRBJ2-2; D gene uncertain. The CDR3 length is 14 residues. V dropped 0 bases and J dropped 1 base, with 3 bases sitting between them. Germline loops: CDR1 LGHNA, CDR2 YNFKEQ.

V is TRBV20-1 and J is TRBJ1-2; D remains ambiguous. The CDR3 covers 13 residues. V was cut by 1 base and J by 0 bases, with 6 bases left in between. Germline V CDR1 and CDR2: DFQATT, SNEGSKA (reference sequence). CDR3 residues: CSARGATNYGYTF. CDR3 DNA sequence: TGCAGTGCTAGAGGGGCCACTAACTATGGCTACACCTTC.

This clonotype was seen a few times. The gene calls are TRBV18 and TRBJ2-5; a possible D gene is TRBD1 (5 bases). Germline-derived CDR1 and CDR2 are KGHSH and LQKENI. There are 13 residues in the CDR3. The ends were cut back, 2 bases at V and 4 bases at J, with 8 bases in the middle. This CDR3 reads CASSPAGSETQYF. As DNA, the CDR3 is TGTGCCAGCTCACCAGCAGGGTCAGAGACCCAGTACTTC.

The chain couples TRBV6-6 to TRBJ2-2; D is uncertain. Trimming left V 6 bases short and J 6 bases short, with 23 bases between. This CDR3 spans 17 amino acids. Germline loops: CDR1 MNHNY, CDR2 SVGAGI (reference sequence). The CDR3 sequence is CASSPPGGPGEAGELFF. CDR3 coding DNA: TGTGCCAGCAGCCCTCCCGGCGGTCCTGGCGAGGCCGGGGAGCTGTTTTTT.

Only a few counts were recorded for this clonotype. V is TRBV5-1 and J is TRBJ1-6, with a weak D call TRBD1 (6 bases). The CDR3 is 14 residues long. The V gene's germline CDR1 is SGHRS and CDR2 YFSETQ. Trimming shortened V by 4 bases and J by 7 bases, and 12 bases separated the two germline ends. The CDR3 coding sequence is TGCGCCAGCAGCCCCGGACAGATGAATTCACCCCTCCACTTT. Its translation is CASSPGQMNSPLHF. The variable domain in full, with the rest retrieved from reference TRBV5-1 and TRBJ1-6, is KAGVTQTPRYLIKTRGQQVTLSCSPISGHRSVSWYQQTPGQGLQFLFEYFSETQRNKGNFPGRFSGRQFSNSRSEMNVSTLELGDSALYLCASSPGQMNSPLHFGNGTRLTVT.

The genes are TRBV9 and TRBJ2-3, with 9 positions matching TRBD2. The CDR3 loop spans 16 amino acids. Germline V lookup: CDR1 SGDLS, CDR2 YYNGEE. The J segment lost 2 bases and the V segment lost 0 bases, leaving 4 bases of the junction unmatched. CDR3 region: CASSVGLAGLTDTQYF. CDR3 DNA sequence: TGTGCCAGCAGCGTAGGCCTAGCGGGACTCACAGATACGCAGTATTTT.